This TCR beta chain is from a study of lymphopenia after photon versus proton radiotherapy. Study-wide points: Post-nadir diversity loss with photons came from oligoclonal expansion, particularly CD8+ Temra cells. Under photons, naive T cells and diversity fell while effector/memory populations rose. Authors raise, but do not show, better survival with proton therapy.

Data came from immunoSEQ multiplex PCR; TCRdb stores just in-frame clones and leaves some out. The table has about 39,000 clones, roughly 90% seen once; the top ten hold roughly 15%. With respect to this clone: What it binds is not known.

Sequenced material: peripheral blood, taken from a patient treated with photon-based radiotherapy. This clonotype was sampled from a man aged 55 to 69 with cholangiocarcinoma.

CDR3 nucleotides: TGTGCCACCACCACCACTTATAGCAATCAGCCCCAGCATTTT. This encodes CATTTTYSNQPQHF. The rearrangement links TRBV10-3 to TRBJ1-5, with D unresolved. Germline lookup yields CDR1 ENHRY and CDR2 SYGVKD. The CDR3 is made up of 14 amino acids. V was trimmed by 10 bases and J by 0 bases, leaving 13 bases between them.